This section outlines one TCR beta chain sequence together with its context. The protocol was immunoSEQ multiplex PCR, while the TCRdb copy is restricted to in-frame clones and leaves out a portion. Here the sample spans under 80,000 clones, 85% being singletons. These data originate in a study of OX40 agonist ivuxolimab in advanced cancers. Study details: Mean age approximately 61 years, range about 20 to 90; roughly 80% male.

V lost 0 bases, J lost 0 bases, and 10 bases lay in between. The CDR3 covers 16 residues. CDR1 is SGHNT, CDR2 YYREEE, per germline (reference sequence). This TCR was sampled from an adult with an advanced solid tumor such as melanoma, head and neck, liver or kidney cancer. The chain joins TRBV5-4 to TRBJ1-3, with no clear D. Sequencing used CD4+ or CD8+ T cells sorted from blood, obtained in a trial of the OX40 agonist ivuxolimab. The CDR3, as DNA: TGTGCCAGCAGCTTGGGGTCCCCCGCCTCTGGAAACACCATATATTTT. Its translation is CASSLGSPASGNTIYF.